A single sample gave rise to the 2 T cell receptor beta chains below, sequenced in a study of technical replicates of blood from a few donors. TCRdb keeps only in-frame clones here, not all; method: immunoSEQ multiplex PCR. The sample consists of more than 65,000 clones, over 90% of them appearing once. Sequenced: T cells isolated from PBMCs. These receptors were obtained from a human donor in good health.

The chain joins TRBV19 to TRBJ2-4; 8 bases are shared with TRBD2. Germline-derived CDR1 and CDR2 are LNHDA and SQIVND (reference sequence). The V segment lost 5 bases and the J segment 7 bases; nucleotides outside the gene matches: 7. The CDR3 consists of 14 residues. The chain's CDR3 is CASSPRGGTNIQYF. For the CDR3, the DNA is TGTGCCAGTAGTCCCCGGGGGGGTACGAACATTCAGTACTTC.

The chain is built from TRBV7-8 and TRBJ2-7, with 7 nucleotides matching TRBD2. The CDR3 is 14 residues long. Trimming cost V 3 bases and J 7 bases; bases outside gene matches: 9. The germline V gene has CDR1 SGHVS and CDR2 FQNEAQ. The CDR3 DNA reads as TGTGCCAGCAGCTTCCCCGGGCAGGGAGGGGAGCAGTACTTC. It specifies CASSFPGQGGEQYF.